Reported below is one TCR beta chain. The table came from immunoSEQ multiplex PCR; TCRdb's copy has only in-frame clones and leaves some out. The sample lists roughly 150,000 clones, approximately 92% occurring once. The entry originates in a study of blood T cell repertoires in COVID-19. Study overall: Acute and convalescent COVID-19 samples came from the United States, Italy and Spain.

Germline trimming cut 0 bases from V and 4 bases from J; bases unmatched to any gene: 3. Germline CDR1 SGHRS, CDR2 YFSETQ. CDR3 length: 14 amino acids. This sequence joins TRBV5-1 and TRBJ1-2; 7 nucleotides align to TRBD1. This sequence originates from a middle-aged woman with acute or convalescent COVID-19. Sequenced input: peripheral blood. This CDR3 is CASSLETGPYGYTF. The CDR3 DNA sequence: TGCGCCAGCAGCTTGGAGACAGGGCCCTATGGCTACACCTTC.